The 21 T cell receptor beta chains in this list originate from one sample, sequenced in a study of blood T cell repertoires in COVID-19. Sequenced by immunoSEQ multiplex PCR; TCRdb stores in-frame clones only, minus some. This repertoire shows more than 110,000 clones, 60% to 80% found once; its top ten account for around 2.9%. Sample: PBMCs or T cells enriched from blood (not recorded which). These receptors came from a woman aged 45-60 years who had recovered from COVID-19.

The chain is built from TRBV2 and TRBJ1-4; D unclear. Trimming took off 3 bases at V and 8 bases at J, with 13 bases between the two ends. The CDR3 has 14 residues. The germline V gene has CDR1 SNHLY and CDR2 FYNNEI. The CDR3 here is CASSDSPRSEKLFF. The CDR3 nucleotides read TGTGCCAGCAGTGATTCCCCTCGGAGCGAAAAACTGTTTTTT.

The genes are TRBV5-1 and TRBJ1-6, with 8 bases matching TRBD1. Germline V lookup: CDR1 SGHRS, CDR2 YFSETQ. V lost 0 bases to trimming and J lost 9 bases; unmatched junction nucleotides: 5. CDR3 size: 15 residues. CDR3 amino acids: CASSLDGQGSSPLHF. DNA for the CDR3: TGCGCCAGCAGCTTGGATGGACAGGGTAGTTCACCCCTCCACTTT.

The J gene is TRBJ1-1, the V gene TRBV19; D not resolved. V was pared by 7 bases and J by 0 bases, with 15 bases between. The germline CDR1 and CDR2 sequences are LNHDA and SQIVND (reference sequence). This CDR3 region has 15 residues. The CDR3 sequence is CASTPLAGMNTEAFF. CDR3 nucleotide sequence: TGTGCCAGTACCCCTTTGGCAGGAATGAACACTGAAGCTTTCTTT. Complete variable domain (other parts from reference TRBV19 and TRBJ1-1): DGGITQSPKYLFRKEGQNVTLSCEQNLNHDAMYWYRQDPGQGLRLIYYSQIVNDFQKGDIAEGYSVSREKKESFPLTVTSAQKNPTAFYLCASTPLAGMNTEAFFGQGTRLTVV.

CDR3 in DNA: TGTGCCAGCAGCTTTGGACAGGGAGAAAACACCGGGGAGCTGTTTTTT. Translated: CASSFGQGENTGELFF. The rearrangement joins TRBV5-4 to TRBJ2-2; 8 nucleotides line up with TRBD1. The germline V gene has CDR1 SGHNT and CDR2 YYREEE (reference sequence). The CDR3 is made up of 16 amino acids. With V trimmed by 2 bases and J by 2 bases, 5 bases remained unmatched.

The CDR3 DNA follows: TGTGCCTGGAGTGTACAGGGGGCAAATTACGAGCAGTACTTC. Protein sequence: CAWSVQGANYEQYF. The chain carries TRBV30 and TRBJ2-7, with 9 bases matching TRBD1. After removal of 0 bases from V and 4 bases from J, the junction contained 4 bases not matched to a gene. The CDR3 loop spans 14 amino acids. The germline CDR1 and CDR2 sequences are GTSNPN and SVGIG (reference sequence).

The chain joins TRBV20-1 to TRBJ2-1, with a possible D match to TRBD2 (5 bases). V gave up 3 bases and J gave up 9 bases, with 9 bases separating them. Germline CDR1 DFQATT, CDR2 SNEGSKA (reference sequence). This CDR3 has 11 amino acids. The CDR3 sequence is CSASPEGEQFF. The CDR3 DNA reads TGCAGTGCTAGCCCTGAGGGTGAGCAGTTCTTC.

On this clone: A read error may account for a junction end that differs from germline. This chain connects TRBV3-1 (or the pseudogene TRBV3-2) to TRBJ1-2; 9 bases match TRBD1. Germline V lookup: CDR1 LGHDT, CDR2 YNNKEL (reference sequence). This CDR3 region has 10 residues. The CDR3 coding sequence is TGTGCCAGCAGCTGGGACAGGGTGATCTTC. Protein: CASSWDRVIF.

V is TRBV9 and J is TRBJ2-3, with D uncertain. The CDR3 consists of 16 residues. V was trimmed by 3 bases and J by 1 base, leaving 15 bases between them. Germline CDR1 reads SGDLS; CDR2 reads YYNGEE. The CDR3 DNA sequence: TGTGCCAGCAGCGAGAGCCCAGGCCCGCGCACAGATACGCAGTATTTT. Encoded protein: CASSESPGPRTDTQYF. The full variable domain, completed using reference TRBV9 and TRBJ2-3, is DSGVTQTPKHLITATGQRVTLRCSPRSGDLSVYWYQQSLDQGLQFLIQYYNGEERAKGNILERFSAQQFPDLHSELNLSSLELGDSALYFCASSESPGPRTDTQYFGPGTRLTVL.

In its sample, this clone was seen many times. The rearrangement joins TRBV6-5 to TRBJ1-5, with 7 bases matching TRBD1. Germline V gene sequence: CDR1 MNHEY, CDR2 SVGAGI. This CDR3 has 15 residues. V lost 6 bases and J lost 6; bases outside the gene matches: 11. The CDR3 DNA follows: TGTGCCAGCAGCCGCACAGGGGTAGACGGTCAGCCCCAGCATTTT. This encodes CASSRTGVDGQPQHF.

The CDR3, as DNA: TGTGCCAGCAGCCACAGCTACGAGCAGTACTTC. Amino acids: CASSHSYEQYF. The chain combines TRBV5-6 with TRBJ2-7; no reliable D call. Germline V gene sequence: CDR1 SGHDT, CDR2 YYEEEE. This CDR3 is built from 11 residues. Trimming left V 4 bases short and J 3 bases short, with 5 bases between.

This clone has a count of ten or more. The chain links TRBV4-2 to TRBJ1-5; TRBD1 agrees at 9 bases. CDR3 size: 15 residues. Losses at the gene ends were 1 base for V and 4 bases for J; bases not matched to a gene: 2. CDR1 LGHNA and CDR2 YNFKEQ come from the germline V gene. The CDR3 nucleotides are TGTGCCAGCAGCCAAGTGGGACAGGGAAATCAGCCCCAGCATTTT. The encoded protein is CASSQVGQGNQPQHF.

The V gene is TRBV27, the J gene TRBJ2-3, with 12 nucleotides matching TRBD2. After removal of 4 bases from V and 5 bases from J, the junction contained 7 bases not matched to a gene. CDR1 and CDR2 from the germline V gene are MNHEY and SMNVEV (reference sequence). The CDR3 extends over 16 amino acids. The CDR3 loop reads CASSSSSGRAGDTQYF. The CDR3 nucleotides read TGTGCCAGCAGTTCCTCTAGCGGGAGGGCCGGAGATACGCAGTATTTT.

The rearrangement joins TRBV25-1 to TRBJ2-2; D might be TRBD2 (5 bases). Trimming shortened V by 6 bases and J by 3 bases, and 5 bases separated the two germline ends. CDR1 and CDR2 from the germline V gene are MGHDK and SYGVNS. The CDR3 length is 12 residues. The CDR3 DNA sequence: TGTGCCAGCAGGGAGGACACCGGGGAGCTGTTTTTT. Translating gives CASREDTGELFF. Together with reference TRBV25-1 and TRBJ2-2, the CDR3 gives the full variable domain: EADIYQTPRYLVIGTGKKITLECSQTMGHDKMYWYQQDPGMELHLIHYSYGVNSTEKGDLSSESTVSRIRTEHFPLTLESARPSHTSQYLCASREDTGELFFGEGSRLTVL.

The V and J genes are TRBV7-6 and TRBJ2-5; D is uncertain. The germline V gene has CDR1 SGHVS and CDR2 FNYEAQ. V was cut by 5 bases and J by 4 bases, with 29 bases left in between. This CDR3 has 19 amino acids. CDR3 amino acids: CASSPRDGRPTTRRETQYF. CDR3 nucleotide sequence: TGTGCCAGCAGCCCAAGAGATGGCCGACCAACCACCCGGAGAGAGACCCAGTACTTC.

The DNA for the CDR3 is TGTGCCAGCAGTGAATGGGGGCAGGCCCGCAATCAGCCCCAGCATTTT. Protein product: CASSEWGQARNQPQHF. The chain uses TRBV2 and TRBJ1-5; a possible D gene is TRBD1 (6 bases). The CDR3 contains 16 residues. Germline loops: CDR1 SNHLY, CDR2 FYNNEI. The germline V and J ends were trimmed by 2 bases and 2 bases, with 13 bases remaining between them.

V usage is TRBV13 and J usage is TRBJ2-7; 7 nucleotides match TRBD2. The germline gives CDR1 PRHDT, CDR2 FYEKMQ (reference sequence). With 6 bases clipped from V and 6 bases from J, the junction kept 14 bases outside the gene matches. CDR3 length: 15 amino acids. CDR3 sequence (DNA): TGTGCCAGCAGACCCCCGGGAGGAGGGACGTCCGAGCAGTACTTC. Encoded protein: CASRPPGGGTSEQYF.

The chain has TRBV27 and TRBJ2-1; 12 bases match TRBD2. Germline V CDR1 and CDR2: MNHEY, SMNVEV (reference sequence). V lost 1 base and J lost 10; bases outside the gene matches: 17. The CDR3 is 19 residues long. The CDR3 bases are TGTGCCAGCAGTTTATGGGGCTCACCTGGGGCTAGCGGGAGGGAGGAGCAGTTCTTC. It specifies CASSLWGSPGASGREEQFF.

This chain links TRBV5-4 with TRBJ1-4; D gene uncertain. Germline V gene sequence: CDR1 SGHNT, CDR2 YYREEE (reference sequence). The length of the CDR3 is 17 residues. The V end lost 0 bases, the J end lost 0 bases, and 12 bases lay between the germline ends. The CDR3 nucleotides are TGTGCCAGCAGCTTGGATGTACAGTCCGCAACTAATGAAAAACTGTTTTTT. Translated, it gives CASSLDVQSATNEKLFF.

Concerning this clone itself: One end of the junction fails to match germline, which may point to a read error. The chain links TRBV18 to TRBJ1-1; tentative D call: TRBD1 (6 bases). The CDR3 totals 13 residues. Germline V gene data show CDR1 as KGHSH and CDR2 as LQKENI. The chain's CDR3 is CASSPSEGEGRQF. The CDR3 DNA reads TGTGCCAGCTCACCCTCCGAGGGGGAAGGCAGACAATTT.

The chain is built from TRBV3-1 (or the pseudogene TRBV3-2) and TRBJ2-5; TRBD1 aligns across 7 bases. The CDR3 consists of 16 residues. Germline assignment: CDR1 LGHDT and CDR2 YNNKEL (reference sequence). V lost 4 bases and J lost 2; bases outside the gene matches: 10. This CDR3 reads CASSPRTGPRQETQYF. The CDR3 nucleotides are TGTGCCAGCAGCCCCCGGACAGGACCCAGACAAGAGACCCAGTACTTC.

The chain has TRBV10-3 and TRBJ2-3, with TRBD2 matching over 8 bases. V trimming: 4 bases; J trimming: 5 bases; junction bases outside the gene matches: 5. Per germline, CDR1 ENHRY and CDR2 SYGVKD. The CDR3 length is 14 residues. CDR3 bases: TGTGCCATCAGTGTAGCGGGGAGCGGAGATACGCAGTATTTT. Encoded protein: CAISVAGSGDTQYF.